A single sample gave rise to the 30 T cell receptor beta chains below, sequenced in a study of blood T cell repertoires in COVID-19. Using immunoSEQ multiplex PCR, the repertoire was profiled, and TCRdb retains in-frame clones only, with some absent. The repertoire includes a few hundred thousand clones, 80% to 90% of them detected once, and just under 9% sits in the top ten. Sequenced input: PBMCs or T cells enriched from blood (not recorded which). The origin of the receptors is a middle-aged man who had recovered from COVID-19.

This sequence joins TRBV5-1 and TRBJ2-7, with 7 bases fitting TRBD2. The length of the CDR3 is 14 residues. V gave up 4 bases and J gave up 1 base; unmatched junction bases: 5. Germline-derived CDR1 and CDR2 are SGHRS and YFSETQ. The chain's CDR3 is CASSPTGGSYEQYF. The CDR3 DNA follows: TGCGCCAGCAGCCCGACGGGAGGATCCTACGAGCAGTACTTC.

This sequence joins TRBV19 and TRBJ2-1; D unclear. The CDR3 runs 15 residues. Germline-derived CDR1 and CDR2 are LNHDA and SQIVND (reference sequence). V lost 3 bases and J 0 bases, leaving 9 bases between the germline ends. CDR3 amino acids: CASSIRWSSYNEQFF. The CDR3 nucleotides are TGTGCCAGTAGTATTCGGTGGAGCTCCTACAATGAGCAGTTCTTC.

The CDR3 coding sequence is TGTGCCAGTAGTATACGGGGGGGGTACCAGTCCTCCACAGATACGCAGTATTTT. Protein sequence: CASSIRGGYQSSTDTQYF. The chain is built from TRBV19 and TRBJ2-3, with 8 bases identical to TRBD2. J lost 2 bases, V lost 2 bases, and 12 bases had no gene match. The CDR3 contains 18 residues. Germline CDR1 reads LNHDA; CDR2 reads SQIVND (reference sequence). The entire variable domain, with the rest obtained from reference TRBV19 and TRBJ2-3, is as follows: DGGITQSPKYLFRKEGQNVTLSCEQNLNHDAMYWYRQDPGQGLRLIYYSQIVNDFQKGDIAEGYSVSREKKESFPLTVTSAQKNPTAFYLCASSIRGGYQSSTDTQYFGPGTRLTVL.

V usage is TRBV11-2 and J usage is TRBJ2-1; D might be TRBD2 (5 bases). CDR1 is SGHAT and CDR2 is FQNNGV in the germline V gene. V dropped 6 bases and J dropped 2 bases, with 14 bases sitting between them. This CDR3 comprises 15 residues. CDR3 in DNA: TGTGCCAGCAGGCAGATTCGCGGGCCCTACAATGAGCAGTTCTTC. Residues: CASRQIRGPYNEQFF.

The genes are TRBV7-2 and TRBJ2-4; TRBD2 agrees at 9 bases. Germline V lookup: CDR1 SGHTA, CDR2 FQGNSA. With 2 bases clipped from V and 8 bases from J, the junction kept 13 bases outside the gene matches. The CDR3 covers 17 residues. CDR3 nucleotides: TGTGCCAGCAGCTTATCGAGGCTAGCGGGGCGGGCGGACATTCAGTACTTC. This gives the protein CASSLSRLAGRADIQYF.

The rearrangement uses TRBV5-1 and TRBJ1-6, with 7 nucleotides matching TRBD1. Germline CDR1 reads SGHRS; CDR2 reads YFSETQ. With V trimmed by 2 bases and J by 10 bases, 6 bases remained unmatched. The CDR3 contains 14 residues. CDR3 DNA sequence: TGCGCCAGCAGCTTTGAAGACAGGGCCTCACCCCTCCACTTT. Translated: CASSFEDRASPLHF.

This clone is a singleton in its sample. The V gene is TRBV3-1 (or the pseudogene TRBV3-2), the J gene TRBJ2-3, with TRBD2 matching over 13 bases. With 1 base clipped from V and 0 bases from J, the junction kept 10 bases outside the gene matches. Germline CDR1 LGHDT, CDR2 YNNKEL (reference sequence). CDR3 length: 20 residues. CDR3 in amino acids: CASSQGVSTSGGVSTDTQYF. The CDR3 nucleotides are TGTGCCAGCAGCCAAGGAGTGTCAACTAGCGGGGGGGTAAGCACAGATACGCAGTATTTT.

CDR3 in amino acids: CASRLDRDNTGELFF. In DNA, the CDR3 is TGTGCCAGCAGACTTGACAGGGACAACACCGGGGAGCTGTTTTTT. The V and J genes are TRBV11-3 and TRBJ2-2; 7 bases fit TRBD1. V shed 6 bases and J 2 bases; nucleotides not matched to a gene: 6. The CDR3 is made up of 15 amino acids. Germline V gene sequence: CDR1 SGHNT, CDR2 YENEEA.

J is TRBJ1-2 and V is TRBV4-2; D might be TRBD1 (6 bases). Germline assignment: CDR1 LGHNA and CDR2 YNFKEQ. This CDR3 contains 15 residues. V shed 3 bases and J shed 5 bases, with 16 bases lying between them. CDR3 nucleotides: TGTGCCAGCAGCCATTATTCGGACAGCCGTTATGGCTACACCTTC. It specifies CASSHYSDSRYGYTF.

The CDR3 bases are TGTGCCATCAGTGAAGCTGGGGGCCCAACTAATGAAAAACTGTTTTTT. Amino acids: CAISEAGGPTNEKLFF. J is TRBJ1-4 and V is TRBV10-3, with a tentative D call TRBD1 (6 bases). Trimming took off 3 bases at V and 0 bases at J, with 11 bases between the two ends. The germline gives CDR1 ENHRY, CDR2 SYGVKD. The CDR3 sequence is 16 residues long.

Concerning this clone itself: A junction boundary mismatches the germline segment, possibly from a read error. The chain carries TRBV4-2 and TRBJ1-2; 8 nucleotides align to TRBD1. CDR1 LGHNA and CDR2 YNFKEQ come from the germline V gene. The CDR3 totals 16 residues. The CDR3 DNA reads as TGTGCCAGCAGACAAGATCCCCGGACAGGGAACTATGGCTACACCTTC. This translates into CASRQDPRTGNYGYTF.

The rearrangement uses TRBV15 and TRBJ2-7; possibly TRBD2 for D (5 bases). Trimming took 0 bases from V and 4 from J, leaving 10 bases between them. The CDR3 spans 14 residues. In germline, CDR1 is LNHNV, CDR2 YYDKDF (reference sequence). CDR3 in DNA: TGTGCCACCAGCAGAGATTTTGGCGGGTACGAGCAGTACTTC. This encodes CATSRDFGGYEQYF.

The sample holds one count of this clone. This chain links TRBV28 with TRBJ2-5; tentatively, D is TRBD2 (7 bases). The germline V gene has CDR1 MDHEN and CDR2 SYDVKM. Between the trimmed V and J ends, which lost 8 bases and 4 bases, there was a span of 17 bases. The CDR3 runs to 14 residues. DNA of the CDR3: TGTGCCAGCTTGGGGGGGGCGTTGCGAGAGACCCAGTACTTC. It yields the protein CASLGGALRETQYF.

The chain employs TRBV30 and TRBJ1-1, with 10 bases identical to TRBD1. Germline CDR1 GTSNPN, CDR2 SVGIG (reference sequence). Losses at the gene ends were 1 base for V and 1 base for J; bases not matched to a gene: 3. This CDR3 has 15 residues. The CDR3 region is CAWSDWTGGNTEAFF. The CDR3, as DNA: TGTGCCTGGAGTGACTGGACAGGGGGGAACACTGAAGCTTTCTTT. The whole variable domain, remainder taken from reference TRBV30 and TRBJ1-1, is SQTIHQWPATLVQPVGSPLSLECTVEGTSNPNLYWYRQAAGRGLQLLFYSVGIGQISSEVPQNLSASRPQDRQFILSSKKLLLSDSGFYLCAWSDWTGGNTEAFFGQGTRLTVV.

This clone was recorded once. The chain is built from TRBV5-6 and TRBJ1-1, with 8 bases fitting TRBD1. Germline V gene sequence: CDR1 SGHDT, CDR2 YYEEEE. CDR3 length equals 15 residues. V was clipped by 4 bases and J by 1 base; unmatched bases: 6. CDR3 sequence: CASSRDRGGNTEAFF. The CDR3 DNA reads TGTGCCAGCAGCCGCGACAGGGGAGGGAACACTGAAGCTTTCTTT.

The chain employs TRBV18 and TRBJ1-4; no firm D call. Trimming pared 6 bases from V and 0 bases from J, leaving 11 bases between. The germline V gene encodes CDR1 KGHSH and CDR2 LQKENI. The CDR3 is 15 amino acids. CDR3 sequence reads: CASSLDRATNEKLFF. CDR3 DNA sequence: TGTGCCAGCTCCCTAGACCGTGCAACTAATGAAAAACTGTTTTTT. Using reference TRBV18 and TRBJ1-4 for the parts outside the CDR3, the full variable domain is NAGVMQNPRHLVRRRGQEARLRCSPMKGHSHVYWYRQLPEEGLKFMVYLQKENIIDESGMPKERFSAEFPKEGPSILRIQQVVRGDSAAYFCASSLDRATNEKLFFGSGTQLSVL.

This chain uses TRBV6-6 with TRBJ2-7; TRBD2 matches 7 bases. This CDR3 is 14 amino acids long. The trim removed 4 bases at V and 1 base at J, leaving 4 bases unmatched. The germline V gene has CDR1 MNHNY and CDR2 SVGAGI (reference sequence). CDR3 DNA sequence: TGTGCCAGCAGTTCGCTGGGAGGGTCCTACGAGCAGTACTTC. Translating it yields CASSSLGGSYEQYF.

J is TRBJ1-5 and V is TRBV19; TRBD1 matches at 7 bases. This CDR3 comprises 16 residues. Trimming took 7 bases from V and 0 from J; bases not matched to a gene: 9. Germline V gene sequence: CDR1 LNHDA, CDR2 SQIVND (reference sequence). CDR3 sequence: CASTTGQVNSNQPQHF. In nucleotides, the CDR3 is TGTGCCAGTACCACAGGACAGGTTAATAGCAATCAGCCCCAGCATTTT. Combining the CDR3 with reference TRBV19 and TRBJ1-5 gives the whole variable domain DGGITQSPKYLFRKEGQNVTLSCEQNLNHDAMYWYRQDPGQGLRLIYYSQIVNDFQKGDIAEGYSVSREKKESFPLTVTSAQKNPTAFYLCASTTGQVNSNQPQHFGDGTRLSIL.

The rearrangement uses TRBV5-8 and TRBJ1-5; tentative D call: TRBD1 (5 bases). The CDR3 length is 16 residues. In germline, CDR1 is SGHTS, CDR2 YDEGEE. V was trimmed by 0 bases and J by 1 base, leaving 11 bases between them. The CDR3 loop is CASSLAWGVSNQPQHF. The CDR3 DNA follows: TGTGCCAGCAGCTTGGCCTGGGGGGTGAGCAATCAGCCCCAGCATTTT.

The rearrangement uses TRBV4-2 and TRBJ2-7, with D tentatively TRBD2 (6 bases). This CDR3 comprises 17 residues. The germline V and J ends were trimmed by 1 base and 3 bases, with 19 bases remaining between them. CDR1 and CDR2 (germline): LGHNA, YNFKEQ. In DNA form, the CDR3 reads TGTGCCAGCAGCCAAGCGCCTCCGGGACTGGTTCTCTACGAGCAGTACTTC. It encodes CASSQAPPGLVLYEQYF.

The gene calls are TRBV6-4 and TRBJ2-1; 14 nucleotides agree with TRBD2. This CDR3 spans 15 amino acids. The junction had 3 bases not matched to a gene; V was cut back by 5 bases and J by 6 bases. Germline CDR1 is MRHNA and CDR2 is SNTAGT. The CDR3 nucleotides are TGTGCCAGCAGTCCGACTAGCGGGGGGGCCAATGAGCAGTTCTTC. It encodes CASSPTSGGANEQFF.

The rearrangement links TRBV28 to TRBJ2-1; 10 positions agree with TRBD1. The CDR3 extends over 12 amino acids. J gave up 14 bases and V 3 bases, and 4 bases lay outside the gene matches. Germline CDR1 reads MDHEN; CDR2 reads SYDVKM. CDR3 coding DNA: TGTGCCAGCAGTTTGCGGACAGGGGGTAAGTTCTTC. Its protein is CASSLRTGGKFF.

This clone was counted only a few times. The rearrangement joins TRBV9 to TRBJ2-1; a weak D match, TRBD1 (5 bases). Per germline, CDR1 SGDLS and CDR2 YYNGEE. V lost 7 bases and J lost 4, with 15 bases in between. The CDR3 consists of 14 residues. CDR3: CASSPWTRYNEQFF. The CDR3 DNA reads as TGTGCCAGCTCTCCTTGGACACGATACAATGAGCAGTTCTTC.

This clone came up a few times. The chain couples TRBV4-1 to TRBJ2-1, with D maybe TRBD2 (6 bases). Trimming shortened V by 2 bases and J by 0 bases, and 14 bases separated the two germline ends. The CDR3 contains 17 residues. Germline CDR1 is MGHRA and CDR2 is YSYEKL. CDR3 nucleotides: TGCGCCAGCAGCCAACCGGGACTGGAAATCTCCTACAATGAGCAGTTCTTC. Amino acid sequence: CASSQPGLEISYNEQFF.

V is TRBV18 and J is TRBJ2-1, with 7 nucleotides matching TRBD1. V shed 3 bases, J shed 2 bases, and the junction held 7 bases outside the gene matches. The length of the CDR3 is 16 residues. Germline CDR1 reads KGHSH; CDR2 reads LQKENI. The CDR3 coding sequence is TGTGCCAGCTCACCGTTACAGGGGTTAGCCTACAATGAGCAGTTCTTC. Translating it yields CASSPLQGLAYNEQFF.

The V and J genes are TRBV27 and TRBJ2-4, with D perhaps matching TRBD2 (6 bases). The CDR3 spans 15 residues. CDR1 is MNHEY and CDR2 is SMNVEV in the germline V gene (reference sequence). V lost 3 bases and J lost 0, with 9 bases in between. The CDR3 here is CASSFGGVAKNIQYF. CDR3 DNA sequence: TGTGCCAGCAGTTTTGGCGGGGTAGCCAAAAACATTCAGTACTTC.

This clone was counted once. This chain uses TRBV11-3 with TRBJ2-1; TRBD1 matches at 11 bases. The CDR3 spans 16 residues. Germline CDR1 SGHNT, CDR2 YENEEA. V dropped 5 bases and J dropped 5; count of bases not matched to a gene: 8. The CDR3 nucleotides are TGTGCCAGCAGCCAAGATCGGGACAGGGGGGACAATGAGCAGTTCTTC. Protein product: CASSQDRDRGDNEQFF.

The gene calls are TRBV7-2 and TRBJ2-3, with D unresolved. CDR3 size: 15 residues. Trimming cost V 2 bases and J 0 bases, with 9 bases left between them. Per the germline V gene, CDR1 is SGHTA and CDR2 is FQGNSA. CDR3 residues: CASSLRSISTDTQYF. As DNA, the CDR3 is TGTGCCAGCAGCTTACGAAGCATAAGCACAGATACGCAGTATTTT.

The chain links TRBV19 to TRBJ2-2; TRBD2 matches at 10 bases. The CDR3 has 14 amino acids. Germline V gives CDR1 LNHDA, CDR2 SQIVND (reference sequence). Trimming at V came to 10 bases and at J to 4 bases, leaving 6 bases not matched to a gene. The CDR3 DNA sequence: TGTGCCACCTCTCGGACTAGCGGCACCGGGGAGCTGTTTTTT. It is translated as CATSRTSGTGELFF.

The chain couples TRBV7-2 to TRBJ2-1, with 8 positions matching TRBD1. Losses at the gene ends were 6 bases for V and 6 bases for J; bases not matched to a gene: 4. CDR1 SGHTA and CDR2 FQGNSA come from the germline V gene. The CDR3 is made up of 13 amino acids. The CDR3 spells CASRGTGSNEQFF. Here the CDR3 DNA reads TGTGCCAGCAGGGGGACAGGTTCCAATGAGCAGTTCTTC. Variable domain in full (rest from reference TRBV7-2 and TRBJ2-1): GAGVSQSPSNKVTEKGKDVELRCDPISGHTALYWYRQSLGQGLEFLIYFQGNSAPDKSGLPSDRFSAERTGGSVSTLTIQRTQQEDSAVYLCASRGTGSNEQFFGPGTRLTVL.